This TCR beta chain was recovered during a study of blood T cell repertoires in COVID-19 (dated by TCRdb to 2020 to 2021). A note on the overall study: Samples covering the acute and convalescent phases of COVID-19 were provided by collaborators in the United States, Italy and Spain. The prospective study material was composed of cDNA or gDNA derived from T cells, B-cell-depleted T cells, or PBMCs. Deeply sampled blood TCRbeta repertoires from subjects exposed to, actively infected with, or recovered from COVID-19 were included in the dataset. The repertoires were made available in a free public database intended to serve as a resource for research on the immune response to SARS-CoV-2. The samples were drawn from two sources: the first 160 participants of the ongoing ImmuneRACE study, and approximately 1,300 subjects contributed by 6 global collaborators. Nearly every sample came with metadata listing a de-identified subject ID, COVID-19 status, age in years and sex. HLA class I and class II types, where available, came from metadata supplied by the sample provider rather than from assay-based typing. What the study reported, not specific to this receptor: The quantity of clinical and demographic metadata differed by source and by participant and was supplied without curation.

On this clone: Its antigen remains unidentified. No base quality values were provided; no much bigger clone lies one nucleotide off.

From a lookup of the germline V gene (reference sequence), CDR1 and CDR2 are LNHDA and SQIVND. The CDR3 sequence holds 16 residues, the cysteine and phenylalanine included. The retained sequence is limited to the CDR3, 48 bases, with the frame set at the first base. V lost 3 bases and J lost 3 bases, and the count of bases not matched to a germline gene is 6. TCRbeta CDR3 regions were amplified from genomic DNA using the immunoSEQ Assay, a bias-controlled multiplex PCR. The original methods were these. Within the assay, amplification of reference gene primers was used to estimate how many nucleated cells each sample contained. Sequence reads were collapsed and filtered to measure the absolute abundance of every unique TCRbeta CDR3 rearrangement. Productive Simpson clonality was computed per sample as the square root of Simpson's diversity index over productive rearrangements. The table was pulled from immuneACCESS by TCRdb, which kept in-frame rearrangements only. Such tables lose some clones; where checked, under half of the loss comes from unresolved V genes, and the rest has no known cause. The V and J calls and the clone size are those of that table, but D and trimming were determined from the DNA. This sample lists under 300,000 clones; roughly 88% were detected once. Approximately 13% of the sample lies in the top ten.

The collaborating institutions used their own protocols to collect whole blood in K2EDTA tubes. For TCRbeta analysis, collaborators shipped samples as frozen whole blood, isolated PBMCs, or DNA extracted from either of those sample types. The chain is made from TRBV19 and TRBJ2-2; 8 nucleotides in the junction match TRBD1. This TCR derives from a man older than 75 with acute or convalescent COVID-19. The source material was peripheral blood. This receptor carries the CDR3 CASSIGTGSYTGELFF. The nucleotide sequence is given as TGTGCCAGTAGTATCGGGACAGGATCATACACCGGGGAGCTGTTTTTT.